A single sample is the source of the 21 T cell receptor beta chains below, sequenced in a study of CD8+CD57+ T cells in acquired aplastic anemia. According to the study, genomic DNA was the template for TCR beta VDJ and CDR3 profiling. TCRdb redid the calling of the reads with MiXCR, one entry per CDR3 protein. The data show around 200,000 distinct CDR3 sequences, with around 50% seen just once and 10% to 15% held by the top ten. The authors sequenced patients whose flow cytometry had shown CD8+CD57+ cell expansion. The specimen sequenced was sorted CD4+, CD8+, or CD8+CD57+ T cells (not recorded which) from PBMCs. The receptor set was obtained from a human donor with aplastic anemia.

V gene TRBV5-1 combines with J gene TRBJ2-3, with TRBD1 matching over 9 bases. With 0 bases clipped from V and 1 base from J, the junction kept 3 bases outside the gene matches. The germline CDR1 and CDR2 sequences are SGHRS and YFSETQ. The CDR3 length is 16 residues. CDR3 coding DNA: TGCGCCAGCAGCTTGGCCGGGACAGGGCGCACAGATACGCAGTATTTT. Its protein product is CASSLAGTGRTDTQYF.

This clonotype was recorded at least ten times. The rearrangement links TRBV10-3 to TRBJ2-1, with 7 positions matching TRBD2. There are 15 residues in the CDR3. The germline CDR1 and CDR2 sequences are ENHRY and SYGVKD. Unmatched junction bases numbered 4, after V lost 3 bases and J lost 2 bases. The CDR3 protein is CAISDGSGAYNEQFF. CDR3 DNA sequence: TGTGCCATCAGTGACGGGAGCGGGGCCTACAATGAGCAGTTCTTC.

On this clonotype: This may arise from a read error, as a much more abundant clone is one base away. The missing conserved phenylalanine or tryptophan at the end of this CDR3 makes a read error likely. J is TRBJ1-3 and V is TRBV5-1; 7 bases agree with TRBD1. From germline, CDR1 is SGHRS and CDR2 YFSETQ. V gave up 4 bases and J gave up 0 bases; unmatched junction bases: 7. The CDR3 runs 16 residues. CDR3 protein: CASSVTQGSSGNTIYL. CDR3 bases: TGCGCCAGCAGCGTGACACAGGGGAGCTCTGGAAACACCATATATCTT.

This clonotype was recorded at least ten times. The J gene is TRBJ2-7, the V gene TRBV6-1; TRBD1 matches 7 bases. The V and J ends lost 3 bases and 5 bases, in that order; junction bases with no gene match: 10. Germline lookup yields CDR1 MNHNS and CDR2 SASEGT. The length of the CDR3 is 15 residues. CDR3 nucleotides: TGTGCCAGCAGTGAGAGACAGGGCTCGGAAGACGAGCAGTACTTC. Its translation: CASSERQGSEDEQYF.

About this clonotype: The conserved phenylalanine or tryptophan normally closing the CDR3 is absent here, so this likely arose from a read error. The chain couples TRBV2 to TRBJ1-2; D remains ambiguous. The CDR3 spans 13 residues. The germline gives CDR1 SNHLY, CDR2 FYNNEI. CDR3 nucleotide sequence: TGTGCTAGCGAGTTAATGGGAGGCTATGGCTACACCCTC. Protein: CASELMGGYGYTL.

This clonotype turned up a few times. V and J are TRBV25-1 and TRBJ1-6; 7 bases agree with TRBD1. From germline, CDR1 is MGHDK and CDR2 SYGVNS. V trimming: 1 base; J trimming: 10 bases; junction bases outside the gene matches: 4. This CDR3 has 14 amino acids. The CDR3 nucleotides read TGTGCCAGCAGTGAATTGACAGGGCGCTCACCCCTCCACTTT. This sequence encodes CASSELTGRSPLHF.

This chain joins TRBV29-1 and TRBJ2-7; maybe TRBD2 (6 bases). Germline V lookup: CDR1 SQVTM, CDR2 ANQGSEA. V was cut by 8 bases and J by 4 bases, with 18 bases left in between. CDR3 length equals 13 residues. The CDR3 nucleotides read TGCAGCTTAGAGCTAGGAGGGAAGTACGAGCAGTACTTC. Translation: CSLELGGKYEQYF.

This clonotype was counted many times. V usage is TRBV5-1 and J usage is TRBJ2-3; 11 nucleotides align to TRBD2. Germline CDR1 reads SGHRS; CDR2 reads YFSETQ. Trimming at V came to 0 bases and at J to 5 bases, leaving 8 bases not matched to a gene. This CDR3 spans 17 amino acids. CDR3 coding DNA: TGCGCCAGCAGCTTGGCGCTAGCGGGGGGCCGCGGAGATACGCAGTATTTT. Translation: CASSLALAGGRGDTQYF.

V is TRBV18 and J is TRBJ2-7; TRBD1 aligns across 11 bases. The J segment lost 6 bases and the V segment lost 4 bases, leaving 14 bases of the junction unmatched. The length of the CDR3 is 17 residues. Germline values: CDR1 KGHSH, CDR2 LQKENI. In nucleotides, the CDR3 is TGTGCCAGCTCACTCCTACCGCCGGACAGGGGGCTAGGCGAGCAGTACTTC. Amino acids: CASSLLPPDRGLGEQYF. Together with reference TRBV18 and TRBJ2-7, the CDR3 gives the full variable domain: NAGVMQNPRHLVRRRGQEARLRCSPMKGHSHVYWYRQLPEEGLKFMVYLQKENIIDESGMPKERFSAEFPKEGPSILRIQQVVRGDSAAYFCASSLLPPDRGLGEQYFGPGTRLTVT.

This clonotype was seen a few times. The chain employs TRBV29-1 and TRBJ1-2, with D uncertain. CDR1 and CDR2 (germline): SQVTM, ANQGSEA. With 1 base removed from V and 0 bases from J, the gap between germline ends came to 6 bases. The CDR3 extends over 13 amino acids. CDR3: CSVEGAPNYGYTF. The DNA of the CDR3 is TGCAGCGTTGAAGGGGCCCCTAACTATGGCTACACCTTC. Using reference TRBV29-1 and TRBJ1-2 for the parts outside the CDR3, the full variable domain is SAVISQKPSRDICQRGTSLTIQCQVDSQVTMMFWYRQQPGQSLTLIATANQGSEATYESGFVIDKFPISRPNLTFSTLTVSNMSPEDSSIYLCSVEGAPNYGYTFGSGTRLTVV.

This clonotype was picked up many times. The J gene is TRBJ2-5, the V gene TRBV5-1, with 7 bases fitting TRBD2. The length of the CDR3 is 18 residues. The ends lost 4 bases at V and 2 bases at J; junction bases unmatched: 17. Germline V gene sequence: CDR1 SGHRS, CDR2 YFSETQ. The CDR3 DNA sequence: TGCGCCAGCAGCCGTCGGGAGGTGGGGACGCCCTTTCAAGAGACCCAGTACTTC. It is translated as CASSRREVGTPFQETQYF.

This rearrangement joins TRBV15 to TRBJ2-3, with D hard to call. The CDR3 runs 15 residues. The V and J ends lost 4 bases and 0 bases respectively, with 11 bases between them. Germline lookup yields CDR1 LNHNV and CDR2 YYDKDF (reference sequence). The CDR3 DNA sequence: TGTGCCACCAGCATTGACTGGAAAAGCACAGATACGCAGTATTTT. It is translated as CATSIDWKSTDTQYF.

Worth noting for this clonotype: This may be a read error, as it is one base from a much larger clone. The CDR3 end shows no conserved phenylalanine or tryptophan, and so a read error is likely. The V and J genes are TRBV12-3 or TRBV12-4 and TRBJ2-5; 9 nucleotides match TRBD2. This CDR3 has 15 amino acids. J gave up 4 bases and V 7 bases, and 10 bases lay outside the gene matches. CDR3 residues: CASTSVGGGVETQYL. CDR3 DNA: TGTGCCAGCACCTCGGTGGGCGGGGGGGTAGAGACCCAGTACCTC.

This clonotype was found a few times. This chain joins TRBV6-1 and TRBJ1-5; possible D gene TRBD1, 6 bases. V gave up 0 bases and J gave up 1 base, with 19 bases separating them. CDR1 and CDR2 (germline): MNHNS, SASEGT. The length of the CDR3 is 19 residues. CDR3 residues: CASSEAPRDISGSNQPQHF. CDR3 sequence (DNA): TGTGCCAGCAGTGAAGCGCCCCGGGACATATCAGGGAGCAATCAGCCCCAGCATTTT.

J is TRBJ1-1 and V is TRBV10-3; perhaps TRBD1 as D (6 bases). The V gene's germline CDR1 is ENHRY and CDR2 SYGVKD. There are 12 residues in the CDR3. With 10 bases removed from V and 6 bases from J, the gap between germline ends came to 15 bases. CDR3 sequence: CATIGQTPEAFF. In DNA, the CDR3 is TGTGCCACCATTGGACAGACCCCTGAAGCTTTCTTT.

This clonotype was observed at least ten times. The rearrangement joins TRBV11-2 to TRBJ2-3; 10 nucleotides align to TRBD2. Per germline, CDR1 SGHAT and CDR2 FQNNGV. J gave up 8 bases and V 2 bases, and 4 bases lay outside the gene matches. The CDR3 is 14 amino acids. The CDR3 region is CASSLPSGGSTQYF. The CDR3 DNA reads TGTGCCAGCAGCTTACCTAGCGGGGGAAGTACGCAGTATTTT.

This CDR3 reads CASSQGMGRNLNTEAFF. The CDR3 coding sequence is TGTGCCAGCAGCCAAGGAATGGGGCGAAACTTGAACACTGAAGCTTTCTTT. The rearrangement uses TRBV9 and TRBJ1-1; weak D call: TRBD1 (5 bases). V lost 4 bases and J lost 0, with 19 bases in between. Germline V gene lookup returns CDR1 SGDLS and CDR2 YYNGEE. The CDR3 extends over 17 amino acids.

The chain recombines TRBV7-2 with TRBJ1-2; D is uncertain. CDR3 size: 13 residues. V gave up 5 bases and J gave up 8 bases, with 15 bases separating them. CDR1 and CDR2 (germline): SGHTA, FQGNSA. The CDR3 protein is CASSQDVSLGYTF. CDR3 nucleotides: TGTGCCAGCAGCCAAGATGTAAGCCTCGGCTACACCTTC.

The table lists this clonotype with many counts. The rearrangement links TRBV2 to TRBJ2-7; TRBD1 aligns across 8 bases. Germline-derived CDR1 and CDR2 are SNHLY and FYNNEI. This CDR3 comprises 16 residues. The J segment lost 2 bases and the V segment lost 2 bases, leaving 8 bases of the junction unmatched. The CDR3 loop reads CASSETTGGRTYEQYF. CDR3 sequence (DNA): TGTGCCAGCAGTGAAACAACAGGGGGGAGAACCTACGAGCAGTACTTC. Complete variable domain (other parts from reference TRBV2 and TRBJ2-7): EPEVTQTPSHQVTQMGQEVILRCVPISNHLYFYWYRQILGQKVEFLVSFYNNEISEKSEIFDDQFSVERPDGSNFTLKIRSTKLEDSAMYFCASSETTGGRTYEQYFGPGTRLTVT.

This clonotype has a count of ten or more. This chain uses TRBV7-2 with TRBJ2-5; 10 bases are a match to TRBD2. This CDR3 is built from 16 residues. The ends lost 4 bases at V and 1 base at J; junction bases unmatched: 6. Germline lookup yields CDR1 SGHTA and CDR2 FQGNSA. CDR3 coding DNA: TGTGCCAGCAGCTACCAAGCGGGGGGGCCCCAAGAGACCCAGTACTTC. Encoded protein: CASSYQAGGPQETQYF.

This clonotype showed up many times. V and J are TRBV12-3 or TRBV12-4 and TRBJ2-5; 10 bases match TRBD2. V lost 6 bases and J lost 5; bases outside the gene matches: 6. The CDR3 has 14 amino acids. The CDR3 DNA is TGTGCCAGCAGAATGGGACTAGCGTGGGAGACCCAGTACTTC. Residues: CASRMGLAWETQYF.